Listed below are T cell receptor beta chains from one sample, sequenced in a study of blood T cells in healthy people across ages. MiXCR, applied by TCRdb to the 5' RACE reads, yields one record per CDR3 protein. The sample includes some 920,000 distinct CDR3 sequences, about 51% of them seen just once. The material sequenced was blood. Receptor source: a woman aged 60-75 years in good health. Both conserved end residues are part of each CDR3. The D gene is left open where the match is weak. Clone sizes are given selectively: once, few, many, or a class where the clone is expanded.

size	V	length	J	D	DNA	CDR3
.	TRBV11-2	16	TRBJ2-7	.	TGTGCCAGCAGCTTAAGGCGACAAGCGGCGGGCTACGAGCAGTACTTC	CASSLRRQAAGYEQYF
.	TRBV20-1	13	TRBJ2-7	.	TGCAGTGCTAGAGGACAGAGTTATTACGAGCAGTACTTC	CSARGQSYYEQYF
few	TRBV4-3	16	TRBJ1-6	TRBD1	TGCGCCAGCAGCCAAGGGGACAGGTGGATTAGTTCACCCCTCCACTTT	CASSQGDRWISSPLHF
.	TRBV20-1	13	TRBJ2-7	TRBD1	TGCAGTGCTTTCCGGGACAGGGGGCGCGAGCAGTACTTC	CSAFRDRGREQYF
.	TRBV6-2/TRBV6-3	16	TRBJ2-2	TRBD2	TGTGCCAGCACCTCCGGGACTAAAATAAACACCGGGGAGCTGTTTTTT	CASTSGTKINTGELFF
.	TRBV9	14	TRBJ2-7	TRBD1	TGTGCCAGCAGCGTAGACCAGGGGGCCTACGAGCAGTACTTC	CASSVDQGAYEQYF
.	TRBV20-1	11	TRBJ2-7	.	TGCAGTGCAGAAGCCAGCTACGAGCAGTACTTC	CSAEASYEQYF
.	TRBV4-2	16	TRBJ2-1	.	TGTGCCAGCAGCCATCTTGGAATAGCCGGAGACAATGAGCAGTTCTTC	CASSHLGIAGDNEQFF
once	TRBV11-3	15	TRBJ2-1	.	TGTGCCAGCTCTAAGGGAGCCCTCCTTAGCAATGAGCAGTTCTTC	CASSKGALLSNEQFF
few	TRBV20-1	12	TRBJ2-5	TRBD1	TGCAGTGCTCGACAGGGGGCGGAGACCCAGTACTTC	CSARQGAETQYF
.	TRBV27	14	TRBJ2-7	.	TGTGCCAGCCGCCCACACACAGTCTCCTACGAGCAGTACTTC	CASRPHTVSYEQYF
few	TRBV29-1	13	TRBJ1-5	.	TGCAGCGCCGCCGCGGGGGCCAATCAGCCCCAGCATTTT	CSAAAGANQPQHF
.	TRBV7-2	15	TRBJ2-2	.	TGTGCCAGCAGCTTATTCGCCAACGAAGCCGGGGAGCTGTTTTTT	CASSLFANEAGELFF
.	TRBV5-6	17	TRBJ2-3	TRBD2	TGTGCCAGCAGCCGCCGTGAACTAGCGGACAGCACAGATACGCAGTATTTT	CASSRRELADSTDTQYF
few	TRBV7-2	15	TRBJ2-5	.	TGTGCCAGCAGCAGAGGGGGGACAGAAAAAGAGACCCAGTACTTC	CASSRGGTEKETQYF
.	TRBV18	14	TRBJ2-7	.	TGTGCCAGCTCACAGGACAGTTTCTCCTACGAGCAGTACTTC	CASSQDSFSYEQYF
few	TRBV7-2	16	TRBJ1-1	.	TGTGCCAGCAGCCCCGAGAGGGGGGGAAGGAGGACTGAAGCTTTCTTT	CASSPERGGRRTEAFF
few	TRBV7-9	12	TRBJ2-5	.	TGTGCCAGCAGCTTATTCGGAGGGCCGGAGTACTTC	CASSLFGGPEYF
.	TRBV7-9	11	TRBJ1-4	.	TGTGCCAGCAAGATGTCGGGGGAACTGTTTTTT	CASKMSGELFF
few	TRBV6-2/TRBV6-3	13	TRBJ2-1	.	TGTGCCAGCAACCTCCTAGGCGCGAATGAGCAGTTCTTC	CASNLLGANEQFF
few	TRBV28	17	TRBJ2-3	TRBD2	TGTGCCAGCAGTGAAGGACTAGCGGGAGGGGTCACAGATACGCAGTATTTT	CASSEGLAGGVTDTQYF
.	TRBV30	12	TRBJ2-3	.	TGTGCCTGGCGGGAGAGCACAGATACGCAGTATTTT	CAWRESTDTQYF
.	TRBV3-1	16	TRBJ2-7	.	TGTGTCAGCAGCTCCTTTGGGGGAGGCCGCTCCTACGAGCAGTACTTC	CVSSSFGGGRSYEQYF
.	TRBV29-1	14	TRBJ2-1	TRBD2	TGCAGCGGCCTGCCTAGCGGGAGAAGTAATGAGCAGTTCTTC	CSGLPSGRSNEQFF
.	TRBV30	12	TRBJ1-4	.	TGTGCCTGGGAACAAGGAAATGAAAAACTGTTTTTT	CAWEQGNEKLFF
few	TRBV29-1	15	TRBJ2-7	TRBD2	TGCAGCGTTGAACCATGGGGCGGGAGGGCGTCCGAGCAGTACTTC	CSVEPWGGRASEQYF
.	TRBV10-3	13	TRBJ1-2	.	TGTGCCATCAGTCAGGGCCTTAACCGTGGCTACACCTTC	CAISQGLNRGYTF
.	TRBV28	18	TRBJ2-1	TRBD2	TGTGCCAGCAGTACCCCAATCGCACTAGCGGGATCCTACAATGAGCAGTTCTTC	CASSTPIALAGSYNEQFF